The 13 T cell receptor beta chains listed next were all sequenced from one sample in a study of T cell responses to AZD1222 COVID-19 vaccine (dated by TCRdb to about 2021). Receptors were amplified or captured by the immunoSEQ multiplex PCR assay. The clones in this table, taken by TCRdb from immuneACCESS, are in-frame only. Not every clone is retained; where verified, under half of the shortfall comes from an unresolved V gene, and the cause of the rest is unknown. The sample yields 75,000 to 90,000 clones; around 90% were counted once. The ten largest make up around 4.5% of the sample. What this sample's time point label stands for: about 28 days (+/-7) after the second vaccine dose. The material sequenced was peripheral blood, taken 28 days after the second AZD1222 dose. These TCRs come from an adult who received the AZD1222 COVID-19 vaccine.

This clone was seen a handful of times. The V gene is TRBV9, the J gene TRBJ1-5; 11 bases fit TRBD1. After removal of 4 bases from V and 5 bases from J, the junction contained 5 bases not matched to a gene. Germline V gene sequence: CDR1 SGDLS, CDR2 YYNGEE. The CDR3 is made up of 15 amino acids. The CDR3 nucleotides are TGTGCCAGCAGCTCCGGACAGGGGGCATATCAGCCCCAGCATTTT. Translating gives CASSSGQGAYQPQHF.

V and J are TRBV4-1 and TRBJ1-1; D call uncertain. Trimming cost V 3 bases and J 1 base, with 9 bases left between them. Looked up from germline, CDR1 is MGHRA and CDR2 is YSYEKL. This CDR3 comprises 14 residues. The chain's CDR3 is CASSQRTGNTEAFF. The CDR3 coding sequence is TGCGCCAGCAGCCAGAGGACGGGGAACACTGAAGCTTTCTTT.

The rearrangement links TRBV7-2 to TRBJ2-1, with D possibly TRBD1 on 5 matching bases. V was clipped by 3 bases and J by 3 bases, with 9 bases between them. CDR1 SGHTA and CDR2 FQGNSA come from the germline V gene. This CDR3 contains 14 residues. In nucleotides, the CDR3 is TGTGCCAGCAGCTTCCCAGGGAACTACAATGAGCAGTTCTTC. Residues: CASSFPGNYNEQFF.

This rearrangement joins TRBV11-1 to TRBJ1-2; TRBD1 might be the D (5 bases). CDR1 is SGHAT and CDR2 is FQDESV in the germline V gene (reference sequence). The CDR3 spans 13 residues. Trimming pared 2 bases from V and 6 bases from J, leaving 10 bases between. The CDR3 here is CASSLRQMDGYTF. CDR3 bases: TGTGCCAGCAGCTTAAGACAGATGGATGGCTACACCTTC.

This chain connects TRBV7-8 to TRBJ2-7; 13 bases line up with TRBD2. CDR3 length equals 16 residues. Germline CDR1 and CDR2: SGHVS and FQNEAQ. J gave up 2 bases and V 3 bases, and 4 bases lay outside the gene matches. The CDR3 loop reads CASSLGLAGIPYEQYF. The CDR3 DNA follows: TGTGCCAGCAGCTTGGGACTAGCGGGAATCCCCTACGAGCAGTACTTC.

The rearrangement joins TRBV15 to TRBJ2-2, with D unresolved. Trimming stripped 0 bases from V and 0 bases from J, with 2 bases between. Germline V lookup: CDR1 LNHNV, CDR2 YYDKDF (reference sequence). This CDR3 has 14 residues. The CDR3 coding sequence is TGTGCCACCAGCAGAGACCCGAACACCGGGGAGCTGTTTTTT. This translates into CATSRDPNTGELFF. Complete variable domain (other parts from reference TRBV15 and TRBJ2-2): DAMVIQNPRYQVTQFGKPVTLSCSQTLNHNVMYWYQQKSSQAPKLLFHYYDKDFNNEADTPDNFQSRRPNTSFCFLDIRSPGLGDTAMYLCATSRDPNTGELFFGEGSRLTVL.

This chain links TRBV19 with TRBJ2-7; TRBD2 agrees at 7 bases. CDR1 and CDR2 (germline): LNHDA, SQIVND (reference sequence). The CDR3 contains 13 residues. The ends lost 5 bases at V and 3 bases at J; junction bases unmatched: 4. Written as DNA, the CDR3 is TGTGCCAGTAGTGGGCTAGCGGACTACGAGCAGTACTTC. As protein: CASSGLADYEQYF. Full variable domain (rest looked up from reference TRBV19 and TRBJ2-7): DGGITQSPKYLFRKEGQNVTLSCEQNLNHDAMYWYRQDPGQGLRLIYYSQIVNDFQKGDIAEGYSVSREKKESFPLTVTSAQKNPTAFYLCASSGLADYEQYFGPGTRLTVT.

The chain employs TRBV21-1 and TRBJ2-3; TRBD1, the D gene given by the table, was not confirmed from the DNA. TRBV21-1 is listed as a pseudogene. The CDR3 extends over 16 amino acids. Here the CDR3 reads CASSIPDIGARDTQYF. For the CDR3, the DNA is TGTGCCAGCAGCATTCCCGATATAGGGGCGAGAGATACGCAGTATTTT.

The rearrangement links TRBV9 to TRBJ1-3; 8 bases are shared with TRBD1. The CDR3 length is 17 residues. The trim removed 0 bases at V and 0 bases at J, leaving 5 bases unmatched. The germline gives CDR1 SGDLS, CDR2 YYNGEE. The CDR3 DNA is TGTGCCAGCAGCGTAGATGCAGGGGGCTCCTCTGGAAACACCATATATTTT. Residues: CASSVDAGGSSGNTIYF. Combining the CDR3 with reference TRBV9 and TRBJ1-3 gives the whole variable domain DSGVTQTPKHLITATGQRVTLRCSPRSGDLSVYWYQQSLDQGLQFLIQYYNGEERAKGNILERFSAQQFPDLHSELNLSSLELGDSALYFCASSVDAGGSSGNTIYFGEGSWLTVV.

The V gene is TRBV19, the J gene TRBJ2-7, with D tentatively TRBD1 (5 bases). This CDR3 contains 13 residues. Germline V gene data show CDR1 as LNHDA and CDR2 as SQIVND (reference sequence). The V and J ends lost 4 bases and 2 bases respectively, with 9 bases between them. The CDR3 coding sequence is TGTGCCAGTAGTACCAGGGATCCCTACGAGCAGTACTTC. Translating it yields CASSTRDPYEQYF.

Points on this clone: Other DNA sequences in the same sample also yield this CDR3. V is TRBV10-3 and J is TRBJ1-4; D call uncertain. V lost 0 bases and J 0 bases, leaving 2 bases between the germline ends. The germline V gene has CDR1 ENHRY and CDR2 SYGVKD. CDR3 length: 14 amino acids. The CDR3 nucleotides are TGTGCCATCAGTGAGTCTGCAACTAATGAAAAACTGTTTTTT. This translates into CAISESATNEKLFF.

The chain employs TRBV2 and TRBJ2-1; D unresolved. Germline V CDR1 and CDR2: SNHLY, FYNNEI. CDR3 length: 16 residues. V was shortened by 6 bases and J by 3 bases, with 18 bases between the two germline ends. The CDR3 DNA is TGTGCCAGCAGCCCTAGGACCAGGCCGATCTACAATGAGCAGTTCTTC. It specifies CASSPRTRPIYNEQFF.

This chain connects TRBV4-3 to TRBJ1-1; no clear D. Looked up from germline, CDR1 is LGHNA and CDR2 is YSLEER. Trimming took off 4 bases at V and 1 base at J, with 4 bases between the two ends. The CDR3 sequence is 12 residues long. CDR3 loop: CASSRGNTEAFF. The CDR3 coding sequence is TGCGCCAGCAGCCGTGGGAACACTGAAGCTTTCTTT.